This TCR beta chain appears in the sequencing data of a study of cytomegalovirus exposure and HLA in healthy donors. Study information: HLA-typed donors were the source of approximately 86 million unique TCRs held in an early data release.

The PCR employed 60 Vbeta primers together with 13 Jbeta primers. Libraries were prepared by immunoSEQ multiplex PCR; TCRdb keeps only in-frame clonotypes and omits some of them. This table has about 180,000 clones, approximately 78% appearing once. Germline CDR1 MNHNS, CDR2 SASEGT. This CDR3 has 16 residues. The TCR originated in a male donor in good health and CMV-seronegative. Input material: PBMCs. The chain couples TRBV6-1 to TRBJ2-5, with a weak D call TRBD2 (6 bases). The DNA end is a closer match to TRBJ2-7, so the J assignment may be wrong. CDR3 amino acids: CASSESAGQGSYEQYF. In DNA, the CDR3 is TGTGCCAGCAGTGAATCGGCGGGGCAGGGTTCCTACGAGCAGTACTTC.